Described below is a single T cell receptor beta chain sequence and its context. Its target is unknown. The data are from a study of cytomegalovirus exposure and HLA in healthy donors. The study, taken as a whole, reports: The authors later found TCR association rates varying by HLA locus, with DRB1 most and HLA-C fewest. As a later analysis revealed, most CMV-associated TCR beta chains appeared HLA-restricted. Trimming of TCR beta V- and J-genes showed a link, identified in a later analysis, to a missense DCLRE1C variant.

In the PCR, 60 Vbeta and 13 Jbeta primers were used. Only in-frame clones appear in the TCRdb table, and some are missing; sequencing was by immunoSEQ multiplex PCR. The sample has 90,000 to 150,000 clones; almost 85% are singletons. CDR1 is SGHNT, CDR2 YYREEE, per germline (reference sequence). Trimming took 4 bases from V and 5 from J; bases not matched to a gene: 8. This CDR3 has 18 residues. The chain links TRBV5-4 to TRBJ2-2, with TRBD2 matching 16 bases. The source material was PBMCs. The sequence derives from a woman under 30 in good health and CMV-seronegative. The CDR3 DNA sequence: TGTGCCAGCAGCCCGGGGACTAGCGGGAGGGTAGTGACCGGGGAGCTGTTTTTT. Residues: CASSPGTSGRVVTGELFF. Full variable domain (rest looked up from reference TRBV5-4 and TRBJ2-2): ETGVTQSPTHLIKTRGQQVTLRCSSQSGHNTVSWYQQALGQGPQFIFQYYREEENGRGNFPPRFSGLQFPNYSSELNVNALELDDSALYLCASSPGTSGRVVTGELFFGEGSRLTVL.